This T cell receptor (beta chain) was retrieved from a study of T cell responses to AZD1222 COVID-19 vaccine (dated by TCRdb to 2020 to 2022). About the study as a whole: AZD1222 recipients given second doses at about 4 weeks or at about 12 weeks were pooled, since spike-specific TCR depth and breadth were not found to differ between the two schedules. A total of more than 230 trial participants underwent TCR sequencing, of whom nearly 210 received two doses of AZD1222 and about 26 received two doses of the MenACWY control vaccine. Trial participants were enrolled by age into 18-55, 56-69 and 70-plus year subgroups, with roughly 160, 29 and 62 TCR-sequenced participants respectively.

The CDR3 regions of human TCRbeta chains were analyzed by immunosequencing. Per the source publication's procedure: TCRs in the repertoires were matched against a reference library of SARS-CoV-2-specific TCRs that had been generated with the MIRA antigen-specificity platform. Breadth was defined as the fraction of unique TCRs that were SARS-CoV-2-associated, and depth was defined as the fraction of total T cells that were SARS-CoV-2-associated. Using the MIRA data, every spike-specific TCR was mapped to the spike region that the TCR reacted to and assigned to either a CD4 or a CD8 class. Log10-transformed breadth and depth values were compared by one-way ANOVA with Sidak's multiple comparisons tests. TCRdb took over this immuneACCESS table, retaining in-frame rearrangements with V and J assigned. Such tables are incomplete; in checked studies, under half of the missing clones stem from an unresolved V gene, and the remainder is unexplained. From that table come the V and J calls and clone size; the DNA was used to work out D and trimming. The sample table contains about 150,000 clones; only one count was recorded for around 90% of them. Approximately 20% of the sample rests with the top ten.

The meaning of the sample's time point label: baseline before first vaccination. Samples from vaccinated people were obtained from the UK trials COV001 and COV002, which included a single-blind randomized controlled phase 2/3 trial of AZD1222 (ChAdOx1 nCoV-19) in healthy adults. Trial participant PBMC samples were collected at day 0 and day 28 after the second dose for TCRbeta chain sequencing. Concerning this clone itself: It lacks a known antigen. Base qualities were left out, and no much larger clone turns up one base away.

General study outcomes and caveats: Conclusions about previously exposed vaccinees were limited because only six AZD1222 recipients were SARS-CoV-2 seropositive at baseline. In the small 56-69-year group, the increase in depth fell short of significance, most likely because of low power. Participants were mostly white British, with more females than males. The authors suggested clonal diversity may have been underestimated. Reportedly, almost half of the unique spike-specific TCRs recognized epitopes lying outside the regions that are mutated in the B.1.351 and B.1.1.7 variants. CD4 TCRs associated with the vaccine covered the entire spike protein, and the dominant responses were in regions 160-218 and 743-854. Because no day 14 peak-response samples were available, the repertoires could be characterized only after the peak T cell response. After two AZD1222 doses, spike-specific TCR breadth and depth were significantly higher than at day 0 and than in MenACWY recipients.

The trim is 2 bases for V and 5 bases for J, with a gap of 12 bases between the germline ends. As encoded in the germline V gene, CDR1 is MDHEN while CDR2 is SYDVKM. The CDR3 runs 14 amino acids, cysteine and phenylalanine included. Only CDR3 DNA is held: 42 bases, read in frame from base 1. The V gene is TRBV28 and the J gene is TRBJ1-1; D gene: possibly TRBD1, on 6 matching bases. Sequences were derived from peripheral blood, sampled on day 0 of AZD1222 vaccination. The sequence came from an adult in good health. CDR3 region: CASSLTGMDTEAFF. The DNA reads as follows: TGTGCCAGCAGTTTAACAGGGATGGATACTGAAGCTTTCTTT.